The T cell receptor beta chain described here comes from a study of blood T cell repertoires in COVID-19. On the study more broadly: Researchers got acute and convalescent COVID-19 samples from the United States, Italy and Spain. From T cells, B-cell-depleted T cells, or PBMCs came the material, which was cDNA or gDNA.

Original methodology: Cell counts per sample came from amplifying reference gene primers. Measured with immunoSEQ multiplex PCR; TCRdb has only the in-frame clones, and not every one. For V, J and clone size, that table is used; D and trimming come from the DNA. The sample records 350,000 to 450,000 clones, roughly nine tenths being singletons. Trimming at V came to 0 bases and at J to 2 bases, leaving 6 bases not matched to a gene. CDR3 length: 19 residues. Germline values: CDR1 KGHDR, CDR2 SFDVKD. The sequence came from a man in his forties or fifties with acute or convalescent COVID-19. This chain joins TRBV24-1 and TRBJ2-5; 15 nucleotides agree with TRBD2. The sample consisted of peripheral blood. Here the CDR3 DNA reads TGTGCCACCAGTGATTTGAGGACTAGCGGGGGGGCGGGACAAGAGACCCAGTACTTC. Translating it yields CATSDLRTSGGAGQETQYF.